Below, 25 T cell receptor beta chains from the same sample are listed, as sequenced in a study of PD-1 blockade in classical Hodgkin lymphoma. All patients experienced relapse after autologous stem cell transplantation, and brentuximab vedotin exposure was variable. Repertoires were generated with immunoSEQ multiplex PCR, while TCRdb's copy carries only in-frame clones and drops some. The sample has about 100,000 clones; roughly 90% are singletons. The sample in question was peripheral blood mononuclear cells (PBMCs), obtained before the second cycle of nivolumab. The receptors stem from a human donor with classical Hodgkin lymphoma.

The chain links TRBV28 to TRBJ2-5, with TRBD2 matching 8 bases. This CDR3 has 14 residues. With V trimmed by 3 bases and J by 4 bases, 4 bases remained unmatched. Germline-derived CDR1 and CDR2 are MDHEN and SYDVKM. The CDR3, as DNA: TGTGCCAGCAGTTTGAATGCGGGGGGAGAGACCCAGTACTTC. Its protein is CASSLNAGGETQYF.

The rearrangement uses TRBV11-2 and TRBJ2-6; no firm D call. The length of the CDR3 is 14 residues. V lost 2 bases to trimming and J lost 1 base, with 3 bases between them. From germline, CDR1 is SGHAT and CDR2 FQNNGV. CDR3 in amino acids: CASSLRSGANVLTF. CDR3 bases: TGTGCCAGCAGCTTACGTTCTGGGGCCAACGTCCTGACTTTC.

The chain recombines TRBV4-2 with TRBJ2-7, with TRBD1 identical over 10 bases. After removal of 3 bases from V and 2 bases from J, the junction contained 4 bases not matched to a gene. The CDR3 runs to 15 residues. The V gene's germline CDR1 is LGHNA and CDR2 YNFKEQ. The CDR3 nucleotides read TGTGCCAGCAGCCACACCGGGACAGGGGCCTACGAGCAGTACTTC. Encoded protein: CASSHTGTGAYEQYF.

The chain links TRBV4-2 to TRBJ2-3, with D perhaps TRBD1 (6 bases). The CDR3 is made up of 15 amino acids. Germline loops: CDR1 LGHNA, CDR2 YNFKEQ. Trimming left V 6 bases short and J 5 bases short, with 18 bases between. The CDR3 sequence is CASRTTGLNQDTQYF. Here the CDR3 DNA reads TGTGCCAGCAGAACGACAGGCTTGAACCAAGATACGCAGTATTTT.

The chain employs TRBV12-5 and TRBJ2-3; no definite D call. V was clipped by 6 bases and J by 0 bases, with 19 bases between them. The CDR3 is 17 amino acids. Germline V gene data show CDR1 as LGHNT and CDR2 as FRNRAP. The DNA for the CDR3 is TGTGCTAGTGGCCTCCCCCCCGGCGCCACTAGCACAGATACGCAGTATTTT. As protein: CASGLPPGATSTDTQYF. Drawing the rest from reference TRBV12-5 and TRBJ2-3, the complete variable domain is DARVTQTPRHKVTEMGQEVTMRCQPILGHNTVFWYRQTMMQGLELLAYFRNRAPLDDSGMPKDRFSAEMPDATLATLKIQPSEPRDSAVYFCASGLPPGATSTDTQYFGPGTRLTVL.

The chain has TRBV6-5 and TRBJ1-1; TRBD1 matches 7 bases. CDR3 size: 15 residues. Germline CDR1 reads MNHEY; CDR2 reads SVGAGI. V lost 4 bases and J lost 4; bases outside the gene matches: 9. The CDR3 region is CASSSGGRGVTEAFF. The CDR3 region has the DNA TGTGCCAGCAGTTCAGGGGGGAGAGGGGTCACTGAAGCTTTCTTT.

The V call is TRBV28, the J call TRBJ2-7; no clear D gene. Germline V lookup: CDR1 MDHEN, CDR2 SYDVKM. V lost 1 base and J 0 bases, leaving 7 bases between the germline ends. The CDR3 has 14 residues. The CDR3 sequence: CASSLFAPSYEQYF. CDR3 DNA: TGTGCCAGCAGTTTATTTGCCCCCTCCTACGAGCAGTACTTC.

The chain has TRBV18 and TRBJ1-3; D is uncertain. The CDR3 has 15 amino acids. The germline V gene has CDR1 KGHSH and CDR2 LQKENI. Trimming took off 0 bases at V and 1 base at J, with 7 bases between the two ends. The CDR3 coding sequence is TGTGCCAGCTCACCACCGAGGGAGTCTGGAAACACCATATATTTT. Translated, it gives CASSPPRESGNTIYF.

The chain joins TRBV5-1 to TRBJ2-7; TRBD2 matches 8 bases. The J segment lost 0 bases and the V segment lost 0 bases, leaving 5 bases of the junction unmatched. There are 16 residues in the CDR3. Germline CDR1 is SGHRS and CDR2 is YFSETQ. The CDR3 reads CASSLAVAGSSYEQYF. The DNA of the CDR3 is TGCGCCAGCAGCTTGGCTGTAGCGGGGAGCTCCTACGAGCAGTACTTC.

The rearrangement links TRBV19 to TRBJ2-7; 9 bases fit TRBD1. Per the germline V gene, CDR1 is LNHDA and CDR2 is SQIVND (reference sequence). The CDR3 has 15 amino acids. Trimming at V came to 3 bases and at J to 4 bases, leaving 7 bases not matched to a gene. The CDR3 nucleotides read TGTGCCAGTAGTATCTTCGGGACAGGGTCGTACGAGCAGTACTTC. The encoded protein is CASSIFGTGSYEQYF.

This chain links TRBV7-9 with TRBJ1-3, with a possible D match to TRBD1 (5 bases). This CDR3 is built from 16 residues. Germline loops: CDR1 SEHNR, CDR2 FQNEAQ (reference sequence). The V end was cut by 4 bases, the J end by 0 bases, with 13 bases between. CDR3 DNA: TGTGCCAGCAGCTCCTTGGGACCGAGCTCTGGAAACACCATATATTTT. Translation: CASSSLGPSSGNTIYF.

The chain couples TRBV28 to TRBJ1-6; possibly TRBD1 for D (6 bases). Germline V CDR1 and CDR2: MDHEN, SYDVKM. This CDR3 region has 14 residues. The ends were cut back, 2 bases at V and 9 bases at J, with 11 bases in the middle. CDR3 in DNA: TGTGCCAGCAGTTTACAGGACAGTGGTTCACCCCTCCACTTT. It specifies CASSLQDSGSPLHF.

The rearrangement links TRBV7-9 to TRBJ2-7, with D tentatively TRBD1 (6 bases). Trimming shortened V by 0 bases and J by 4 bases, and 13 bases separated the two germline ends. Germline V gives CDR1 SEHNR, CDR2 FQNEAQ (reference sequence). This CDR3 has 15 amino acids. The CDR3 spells CASSLAQGRDYEQYF. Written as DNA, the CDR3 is TGTGCCAGCAGCTTAGCCCAGGGGCGAGATTACGAGCAGTACTTC.

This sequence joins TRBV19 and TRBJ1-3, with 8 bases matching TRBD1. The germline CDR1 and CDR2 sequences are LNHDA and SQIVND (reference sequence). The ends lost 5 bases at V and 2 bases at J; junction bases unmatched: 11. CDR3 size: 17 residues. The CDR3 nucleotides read TGTGCCAGTAGTCCTCAGGGGGCTTGGATTGCTGGAAACACCATATATTTT. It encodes CASSPQGAWIAGNTIYF. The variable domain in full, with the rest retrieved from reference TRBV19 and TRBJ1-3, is DGGITQSPKYLFRKEGQNVTLSCEQNLNHDAMYWYRQDPGQGLRLIYYSQIVNDFQKGDIAEGYSVSREKKESFPLTVTSAQKNPTAFYLCASSPQGAWIAGNTIYFGEGSWLTVV.

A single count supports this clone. CDR3 in DNA: TGTGCCTGGAGTGGGACACCGATTGATGAAAAACTGTTTTTT. Translation: CAWSGTPIDEKLFF. The chain joins TRBV30 to TRBJ1-4; a weak D match, TRBD1 (5 bases). CDR1 and CDR2 from the germline V gene are GTSNPN and SVGIG (reference sequence). The CDR3 has 14 amino acids. V was trimmed by 1 base and J by 6 bases, leaving 12 bases between them.

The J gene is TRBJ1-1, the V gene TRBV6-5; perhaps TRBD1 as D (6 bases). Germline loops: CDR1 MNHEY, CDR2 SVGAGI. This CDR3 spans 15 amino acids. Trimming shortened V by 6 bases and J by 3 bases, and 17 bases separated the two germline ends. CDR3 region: CASSRAYRDYTEAFF. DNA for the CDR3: TGTGCCAGCAGCCGGGCCTACAGGGATTACACTGAAGCTTTCTTT.

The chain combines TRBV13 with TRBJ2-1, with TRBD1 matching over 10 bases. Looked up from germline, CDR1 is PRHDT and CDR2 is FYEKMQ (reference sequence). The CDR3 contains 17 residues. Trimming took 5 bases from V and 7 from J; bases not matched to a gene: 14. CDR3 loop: CASSQMRQGAIGNEQFF. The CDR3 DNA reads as TGTGCCAGCAGCCAAATGAGACAGGGGGCGATAGGAAATGAGCAGTTCTTC. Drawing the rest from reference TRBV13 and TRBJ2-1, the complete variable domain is AAGVIQSPRHLIKEKRETATLKCYPIPRHDTVYWYQQGPGQDPQFLISFYEKMQSDKGSIPDRFSAQQFSDYHSELNMSSLELGDSALYFCASSQMRQGAIGNEQFFGPGTRLTVL.

The DNA for the CDR3 is TGTGCCAGCAGCTTGGGGGACCCGCCCCCAGAGACCCAGTACTTC. Translation gives CASSLGDPPPETQYF. The rearrangement uses TRBV5-6 and TRBJ2-5; either TRBD1 or TRBD2 may supply D (5 bases each). CDR1 and CDR2 (germline): SGHDT, YYEEEE. The CDR3 loop spans 15 amino acids. Trimming took 0 bases from V and 4 from J, leaving 13 bases between them.

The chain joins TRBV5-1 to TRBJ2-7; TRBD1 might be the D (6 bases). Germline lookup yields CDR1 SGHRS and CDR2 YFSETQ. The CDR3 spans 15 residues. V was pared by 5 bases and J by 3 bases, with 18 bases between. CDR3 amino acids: CASREVNRELYEQYF. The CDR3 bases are TGCGCCAGCAGAGAAGTTAACAGGGAACTCTACGAGCAGTACTTC.

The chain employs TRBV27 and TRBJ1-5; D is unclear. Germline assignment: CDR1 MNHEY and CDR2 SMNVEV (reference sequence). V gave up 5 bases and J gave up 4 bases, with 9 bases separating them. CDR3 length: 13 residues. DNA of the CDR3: TGTGCCAGCAGTGCAGGACGGAATCAGCCCCAGCATTTT. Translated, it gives CASSAGRNQPQHF.

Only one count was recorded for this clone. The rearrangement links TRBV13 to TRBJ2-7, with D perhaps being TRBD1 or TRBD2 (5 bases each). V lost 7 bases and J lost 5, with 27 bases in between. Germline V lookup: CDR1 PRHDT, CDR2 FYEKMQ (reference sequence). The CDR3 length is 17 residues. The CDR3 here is CASTDHTTGTPVDEQYF. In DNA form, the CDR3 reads TGTGCCAGCACGGACCACACAACCGGGACGCCGGTCGACGAGCAGTACTTC.

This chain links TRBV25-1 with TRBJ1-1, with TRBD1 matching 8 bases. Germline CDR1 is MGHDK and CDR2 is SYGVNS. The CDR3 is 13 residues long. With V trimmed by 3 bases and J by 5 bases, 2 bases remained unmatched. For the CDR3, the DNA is TGTGCCAGCAGTGAGAACAGGGGGACTGAAGCTTTCTTT. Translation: CASSENRGTEAFF. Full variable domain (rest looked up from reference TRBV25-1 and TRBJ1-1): EADIYQTPRYLVIGTGKKITLECSQTMGHDKMYWYQQDPGMELHLIHYSYGVNSTEKGDLSSESTVSRIRTEHFPLTLESARPSHTSQYLCASSENRGTEAFFGQGTRLTVV.

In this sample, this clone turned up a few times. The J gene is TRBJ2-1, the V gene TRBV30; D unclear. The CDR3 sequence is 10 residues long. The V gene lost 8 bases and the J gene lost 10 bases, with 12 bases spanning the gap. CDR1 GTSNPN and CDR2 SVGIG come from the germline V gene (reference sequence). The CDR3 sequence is CAGISREQFF. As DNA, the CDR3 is TGTGCCGGGATTTCGAGGGAGCAGTTCTTC.

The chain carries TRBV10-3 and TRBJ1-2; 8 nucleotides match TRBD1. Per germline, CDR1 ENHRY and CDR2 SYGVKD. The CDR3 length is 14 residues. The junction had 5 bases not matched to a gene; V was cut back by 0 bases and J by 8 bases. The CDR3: CAISESLQGDGYTF. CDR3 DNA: TGTGCCATCAGTGAGTCTTTACAGGGGGACGGCTACACCTTC.

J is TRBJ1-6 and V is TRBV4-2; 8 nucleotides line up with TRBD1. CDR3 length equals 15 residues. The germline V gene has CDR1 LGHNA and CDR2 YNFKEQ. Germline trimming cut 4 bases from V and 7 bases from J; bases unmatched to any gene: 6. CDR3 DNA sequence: TGTGCCAGCAGCCCGGACGACAGGGGCAATTCACCCCTCCACTTT. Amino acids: CASSPDDRGNSPLHF.